These 23 T cell receptor beta chains originate from one sample sequenced in a study of cytomegalovirus exposure and HLA in healthy donors. PCR involved 60 Vbeta and 13 Jbeta primers. Clones were read by immunoSEQ multiplex PCR, and TCRdb kept only the in-frame ones, dropping some. Of 150,000 to 200,000 clones in the sample, approximately 80% were seen once. The sequenced sample was PBMCs. The source is a male donor in good health and CMV-seronegative.

This chain connects TRBV7-2 to TRBJ2-5; D ambiguous. Trimming pared 5 bases from V and 1 base from J, leaving 11 bases between. Germline assignment: CDR1 SGHTA and CDR2 FQGNSA. This CDR3 is built from 14 residues. This chain's CDR3 is CASSLPNTQETQYF. The CDR3 DNA reads as TGTGCCAGCAGCCTCCCGAACACCCAAGAGACCCAGTACTTC.

This rearrangement joins TRBV9 to TRBJ2-3; TRBD2 aligns across 14 bases. V lost 3 bases and J lost 6; bases outside the gene matches: 3. This CDR3 spans 15 amino acids. Looked up from germline, CDR1 is SGDLS and CDR2 is YYNGEE. CDR3 sequence (DNA): TGTGCCAGCAGCGAGCGACTAGCGGGAGGGGATACGCAGTATTTT. Its protein product is CASSERLAGGDTQYF.

The rearrangement uses TRBV7-9 and TRBJ2-5; 10 bases fit TRBD1. CDR3 size: 16 residues. Per germline, CDR1 SEHNR and CDR2 FQNEAQ (reference sequence). The V and J ends lost 1 base and 5 bases, in that order; junction bases with no gene match: 7. The CDR3 here is CASSLERDRGVETQYF. The CDR3 DNA reads as TGTGCCAGCAGCTTAGAGCGGGACAGGGGAGTGGAGACCCAGTACTTC.

The rearrangement joins TRBV28 to TRBJ1-5; maybe TRBD1 (6 bases). Deletions cut 8 bases from V and 7 bases from J, with 18 bases between. Germline CDR1 MDHEN, CDR2 SYDVKM. This CDR3 has 14 amino acids. The CDR3 DNA sequence: TGTGCCAGCCGCTCCATGCAGGGGCAACAGCCCCAGCATTTT. Its protein is CASRSMQGQQPQHF.

This clone was observed a few times. The chain recombines TRBV20-1 with TRBJ1-2; D ambiguous. The V and J ends lost 6 bases and 1 base respectively, with 6 bases between them. Germline V gene lookup returns CDR1 DFQATT and CDR2 SNEGSKA (reference sequence). The CDR3 sequence is 11 residues long. The CDR3: CSALNNYGYTF. The CDR3 bases are TGCAGTGCCTTAAATAACTATGGCTACACCTTC.

The V gene is TRBV19, the J gene TRBJ2-7, with 12 positions matching TRBD2. Germline CDR1 reads LNHDA; CDR2 reads SQIVND (reference sequence). V gave up 4 bases and J gave up 2 bases; unmatched junction bases: 3. This CDR3 is 15 amino acids long. The CDR3 coding sequence is TGTGCCAGTAGTACCTCTAGCGGGGGGGCCTACGAGCAGTACTTC. The encoded protein is CASSTSSGGAYEQYF.

The chain uses TRBV6-5 and TRBJ2-5, with a tentative D call TRBD1 (6 bases). This CDR3 contains 14 residues. The V end was cut by 5 bases, the J end by 5 bases, with 15 bases between. Germline V gene data show CDR1 as MNHEY and CDR2 as SVGAGI. In nucleotides, the CDR3 is TGTGCCAGCAGTCTCAACAGGGATAGGGAGACCCAGTACTTC. Protein sequence: CASSLNRDRETQYF.

The rearrangement links TRBV14 to TRBJ2-1, with TRBD2 identical over 11 bases. The CDR3 length is 20 residues. V shed 0 bases, J shed 5 bases, and the junction held 15 bases outside the gene matches. In germline, CDR1 is SGHDN, CDR2 FVKESK. This CDR3 reads CASSQEASGRPAGGDNEQFF. As DNA, the CDR3 is TGTGCCAGCAGCCAAGAGGCTAGCGGGAGGCCCGCCGGGGGGGACAATGAGCAGTTCTTC. Full variable domain (outside the CDR3, taken from reference TRBV14 and TRBJ2-1): EAGVTQFPSHSVIEKGQTVTLRCDPISGHDNLYWYRRVMGKEIKFLLHFVKESKQDESGMPNNRFLAERTGGTYSTLKVQPAELEDSGVYFCASSQEASGRPAGGDNEQFFGPGTRLTVL.

This chain joins TRBV11-1 and TRBJ1-1, with D possibly matching TRBD1 (6 bases). Germline CDR1 reads SGHAT; CDR2 reads FQDESV (reference sequence). Trimming pared 2 bases from V and 4 bases from J, leaving 11 bases between. The CDR3 is made up of 14 amino acids. CDR3 DNA: TGTGCCAGCAGCTTACTCCCAGGGGCCACTGAAGCTTTCTTT. Its protein is CASSLLPGATEAFF.

V gene TRBV5-1 combines with J gene TRBJ1-4, with 8 bases lining up with TRBD1. Germline CDR1 and CDR2: SGHRS and YFSETQ. This CDR3 region has 16 residues. Trimming cost V 3 bases and J 4 bases; bases outside gene matches: 8. DNA of the CDR3: TGCGCCAGCAGCTCTCAGGGGGCGGGTGGTAATGAAAAACTGTTTTTT. This sequence encodes CASSSQGAGGNEKLFF.

The V call is TRBV4-1, the J call TRBJ1-6; D possibly corresponds to TRBD1 (5 bases). Germline CDR1 is MGHRA and CDR2 is YSYEKL. The CDR3 length is 17 residues. V shed 0 bases and J shed 4 bases, with 13 bases lying between them. This CDR3 reads CASSQDSGVKYNSPLHF. The CDR3 bases are TGCGCCAGCAGCCAAGATTCGGGGGTCAAGTATAATTCACCCCTCCACTTT.

CDR3 protein: CASSPRQGAWEKLFF. CDR3 DNA sequence: TGTGCCAGCAGCCCCCGACAGGGGGCGTGGGAAAAACTGTTTTTT. This chain links TRBV11-2 with TRBJ1-4; 10 bases are shared with TRBD1. The CDR3 runs to 15 residues. Germline-derived CDR1 and CDR2 are SGHAT and FQNNGV. V shed 5 bases and J 8 bases; nucleotides not matched to a gene: 8.

The chain has TRBV13 and TRBJ2-1, with TRBD1 matching over 8 bases. The CDR3 extends over 14 amino acids. CDR1 and CDR2 from the germline V gene are PRHDT and FYEKMQ (reference sequence). The V and J ends lost 4 bases and 4 bases, in that order; junction bases with no gene match: 3. CDR3 sequence reads: CASSSGGPYNEQFF. CDR3 DNA: TGTGCCAGCAGCTCAGGGGGCCCTTACAATGAGCAGTTCTTC.

The chain links TRBV6-6 to TRBJ1-2, with D possibly TRBD1 on 5 matching bases. The CDR3 has 15 amino acids. Germline CDR1 is MNHNY and CDR2 is SVGAGI (reference sequence). V lost 6 bases and J 4 bases, leaving 18 bases between the germline ends. This CDR3 reads CASSRLLGRRYGYTF. The CDR3 DNA follows: TGTGCCAGCAGCCGGCTCTTGGGGCGGCGCTATGGCTACACCTTC.

In its sample, this clone was seen a few times. The V gene is TRBV27, the J gene TRBJ2-7; D uncertain. The CDR3 extends over 14 amino acids. Trimming took 2 bases from V and 3 from J, leaving 11 bases between them. Germline V gene sequence: CDR1 MNHEY, CDR2 SMNVEV (reference sequence). The CDR3 DNA sequence: TGTGCCAGCAGTTTAAGGTCCAGGAACTACGAGCAGTACTTC. It yields the protein CASSLRSRNYEQYF.

This chain joins TRBV14 and TRBJ2-5; the D is unclear. The V end was cut by 1 base, the J end by 1 base, with 10 bases between. CDR1 and CDR2 (germline): SGHDN, FVKESK. The CDR3 loop spans 15 amino acids. CDR3 protein: CASSQVRPTQETQYF. For the CDR3, the DNA is TGTGCCAGCAGCCAAGTCCGCCCTACCCAAGAGACCCAGTACTTC.

This CDR3 is CASSQEVGGFLETQYF. CDR3 sequence (DNA): TGCGCCAGCAGCCAAGAGGTGGGAGGGTTTCTAGAGACCCAGTACTTC. The rearrangement uses TRBV4-3 and TRBJ2-5, with TRBD2 identical over 7 bases. V gave up 0 bases and J gave up 4 bases; unmatched junction bases: 8. The V gene's germline CDR1 is LGHNA and CDR2 YSLEER. CDR3 length: 16 residues.

The chain joins TRBV7-3 to TRBJ1-6, with D possibly TRBD1 on 5 matching bases. Per germline, CDR1 SGHTA and CDR2 FQGTGA. V was clipped by 1 base and J by 10 bases, with 11 bases between them. The CDR3 covers 14 residues. CDR3 loop: CASSLKGKGSPLHF. CDR3 bases: TGTGCCAGCAGCTTAAAGGGGAAGGGGTCACCCCTCCACTTT.

This chain uses TRBV5-1 with TRBJ2-3; possible D gene TRBD1, 6 bases. Germline values: CDR1 SGHRS, CDR2 YFSETQ. The CDR3 runs to 15 residues. V was pared by 5 bases and J by 4 bases, with 17 bases between. In DNA form, the CDR3 reads TGCGCCAGCAGTCGGTTAGGCCAGGGGTCAGATACGCAGTATTTT. Amino acids: CASSRLGQGSDTQYF.

This clone was seen just once. The rearrangement uses TRBV7-6 and TRBJ2-7; D might be TRBD2 (5 bases). CDR3 length: 13 residues. Trimming shortened V by 5 bases and J by 3 bases, and 11 bases separated the two germline ends. From germline, CDR1 is SGHVS and CDR2 FNYEAQ. For the CDR3, the DNA is TGTGCCAGCAGCCCACCCGGGAACTACGAGCAGTACTTC. This encodes CASSPPGNYEQYF.

This clone showed up just once. The chain recombines TRBV30 with TRBJ2-6; TRBD2 aligns across 8 bases. Trimming removed 4 bases from V and 4 bases from J; junction bases left unmatched: 9. The CDR3 runs to 16 residues. CDR1 is GTSNPN and CDR2 is SVGIG in the germline V gene (reference sequence). The CDR3 coding sequence is TGTGCCTGGACGGGGGGGCCGGGTTCCGGGGCCAACGTCCTGACTTTC. Translated, it gives CAWTGGPGSGANVLTF.

V usage is TRBV19 and J usage is TRBJ2-2; the match to TRBD1 covers 9 bases. V gave up 5 bases and J gave up 7 bases; unmatched junction bases: 11. The CDR3 is 16 residues long. In germline, CDR1 is LNHDA, CDR2 SQIVND (reference sequence). This CDR3 reads CASSPASGTGYGELFF. CDR3 nucleotide sequence: TGTGCCAGTAGTCCGGCTTCCGGGACAGGGTACGGGGAGCTGTTTTTT.

The DNA for the CDR3 is TGTGCCAGCAACGGGATACGGTCCTACAATGAGCAGTTCTTC. Amino acid sequence: CASNGIRSYNEQFF. V usage is TRBV27 and J usage is TRBJ2-1, with TRBD2 as a possible D gene (5 bases). CDR3 length: 14 amino acids. Germline V gene lookup returns CDR1 MNHEY and CDR2 SMNVEV (reference sequence). With 7 bases removed from V and 1 base from J, the gap between germline ends came to 11 bases.